This note documents a single T cell receptor (beta chain) sequence. This clonotype was recorded many times. It lacks a known antigen. There are no base qualities to consult, and no much larger clone falls within one base. Ophthalmopathy patients had moderately to severely active disease, Clinical Activity Score of at least 3, NOSPECS grade of at least 4, and duration under 3 months. Patients with uncontrolled infections, other autoimmune diseases, pregnancy or lactation were excluded. Diagnoses relied on clinical symptoms, serum thyroxine and TRAb, thyroid ultrasound and orbital computed tomography. PBMCs were isolated from about 9 ml of fresh peripheral blood by Ficoll-Paque density gradient centrifugation. Trizol reagent was used to extract total RNA, and RNA quality was then checked on an Agilent 2100 Bioanalyzer. The TCR beta CDR3 regions were amplified from the RNA transcripts. The first round of RT-PCR for the TCR CDR3 was performed with the HTBI primer set and the Qiagen OneStep RT-PCR kit. Libraries were constructed in a second round of multiplex PCR, after which size selection and purification were performed. Paired-end sequencing of the libraries was performed with 100 bp reads on an Illumina HiSeq2000. The published analysis was carried out like this. Raw data were processed with SOAPnuke, discarding reads with adapters, uncalled bases, mean Phred below 15, or no exact constant-primer or identifier match. COPE v1.2.5 was used to merge the high-quality paired reads, and each unique nucleotide sequence was defined as a clonotype. Clonotypes were aligned to IMGT TRBV, TRBD and TRBJ reference segments using MiTCR v1.1. The analysis was restricted to V-J combinations with a frequency above 0.0001, which together covered 99.2% of the repertoires. A TCS score was defined as the ratio of F50 (clonal expansion) to E x V (chaos), with BLOSUM62-based TCRdist applied between CDR3 peptides within each V-J. Welch's t-statistics and random forest reduced 500 to 550 V-J features to about 12, which were used in a naive Bayes classifier (R e1071). The raw public reads went through TCRdb reprocessing: fastp at Q25, MiXCR clone calling, in-frame beta chains kept. Each entry merges the rows of one CDR3 protein and shows their most common DNA and genes. In this record, the V and J calls reflect TCRdb's handling and not the investigators' own analysis. A total of 500,000 to 750,000 distinct CDR3 sequences appear in this sample, 14% of them only once. The leading ten clones occupy 6.5% to 9% of the sample.

The data are from a study of T cells in Graves' hyperthyroidism and ophthalmopathy (dated by TCRdb to the late 2010s). Study-wide context: Peripheral blood was collected at initial diagnosis, before any treatment. After sampling, hyperthyroidism patients received methimazole starting at 30 mg daily, and ophthalmopathy patients received high-dose intravenous methylprednisolone. The paper describes TCR Vbeta CDR3 sequencing of 135 peripheral blood samples, made up of around 41 ophthalmopathy patients, roughly 80 hyperthyroidism patients and roughly 17 progressor patients. Prospective prediction of ophthalmopathy was tested in an independent validation cohort of fewer than 20 hyperthyroidism patients and approximately 17 patients who later progressed to ophthalmopathy. TCR V-J signatures able to tell the groups apart were searched for in a discovery cohort of more than 90 patients, of whom roughly 42 had Graves' ophthalmopathy and roughly 58 had stable Graves' hyperthyroidism. The study also compared thyroid tissue and blood T-cell repertoires from more than five Graves' hyperthyroidism patients. For training and testing, the 100 or so patients in the discovery cohort were randomly divided in a 7:3 ratio.

Study-wide conclusions, independent of this receptor: No statistical method was used to set the sample size in advance, and investigators knew the group allocation. In cross-validation, a model built on a 13 V-J signature told ophthalmopathy apart from stable hyperthyroidism with under 90% sensitivity and around 84% specificity, and in testing the same model reached 80%/75%. During validation, the model predicted progression to ophthalmopathy a median of about 6.3 months ahead of onset, with more than 55% sensitivity and about 72% specificity. Blood samples also contained most of the expanded thyroid clonotypes (frequency above 0.001), which suggests that blood repertoires may reflect thyroid immune responses.

Specimen: blood. This receptor was identified in a woman between 18 and 29 years old with Graves' ophthalmopathy.

The CDR3 reads as follows: CASSVALASSSYNEQFF. The DNA sequence is as follows: TGTGCCAGCAGCGTAGCTCTAGCGTCGAGCTCCTACAATGAGCAGTTCTTC. The chain was built from TRBV9 and TRBJ2-1; TRBD2 might be the D gene, on 6 matching bases. Based on the germline V gene, the CDR1 and CDR2 sequences are SGDLS and YYNGEE. Trimming costs V 0 bases and J 0 bases, and their ends lie 13 bases apart. The CDR3, cysteine through phenylalanine, is 17 amino acids long. Only CDR3 DNA remains: 51 bases, in frame from the first base.